The 30 T cell receptor beta chains reported below all come from one sample, sequenced in a study of control samples from healthy donors and cancer patients. Sequencing was performed with immunoSEQ multiplex PCR; in TCRdb, only in-frame clones are kept and a portion is missing. The profile covers approximately 190,000 clones, with about 91% appearing a single time and approximately 1.8% taken by the ten largest. The material sequenced was blood. The receptors come from a man aged 25 to 45 in good health.

The J gene is TRBJ2-7, the V gene TRBV2; 9 nucleotides match TRBD1. CDR1 and CDR2 from the germline V gene are SNHLY and FYNNEI. The CDR3 is 15 amino acids. Germline trimming cut 4 bases from V and 2 bases from J; bases unmatched to any gene: 6. In DNA, the CDR3 is TGTGCCAGCAGTGGCACAGGGGGCCAGACCTACGAGCAGTACTTC. It is translated as CASSGTGGQTYEQYF.

The chain has TRBV7-2 and TRBJ1-2; TRBD1 aligns across 9 bases. V lost 2 bases, J lost 7 bases, and 14 bases stayed unmatched. From germline, CDR1 is SGHTA and CDR2 FQGNSA. The CDR3 totals 17 residues. CDR3 amino acids: CASSLMGGTGKDRGYTF. The DNA of the CDR3 is TGTGCCAGCAGCTTAATGGGTGGGACAGGGAAAGATCGTGGCTACACCTTC. Looking up the rest from reference TRBV7-2 and TRBJ1-2 gives the full variable domain: GAGVSQSPSNKVTEKGKDVELRCDPISGHTALYWYRQSLGQGLEFLIYFQGNSAPDKSGLPSDRFSAERTGGSVSTLTIQRTQQEDSAVYLCASSLMGGTGKDRGYTFGSGTRLTVV.

The chain has TRBV5-6 and TRBJ1-5, with D perhaps TRBD1 (6 bases). This CDR3 comprises 14 residues. V was cut by 0 bases and J by 9 bases, with 13 bases left in between. Germline CDR1 SGHDT, CDR2 YYEEEE. The CDR3 is CASSLVDSLLPQHF. The CDR3 nucleotides read TGTGCCAGCAGCTTGGTGGACAGTTTGTTGCCCCAGCATTTT.

With regard to this clone: Additional DNA sequences in this sample encode the identical CDR3. The rearrangement uses TRBV19 and TRBJ2-1; possibly TRBD1 for D (5 bases). Germline V lookup: CDR1 LNHDA, CDR2 SQIVND (reference sequence). This CDR3 comprises 12 residues. The V end lost 2 bases, the J end lost 6 bases, and 5 bases lay between the germline ends. CDR3 DNA: TGTGCCAGTAGTATAACAGGCAATGAGCAGTTCTTC. Its translation is CASSITGNEQFF.

This sequence joins TRBV24-1 and TRBJ1-5; perhaps TRBD1 as D (5 bases). Germline CDR1 is KGHDR and CDR2 is SFDVKD. V dropped 0 bases and J dropped 5 bases, with 10 bases sitting between them. The CDR3 has 15 residues. The CDR3 DNA sequence: TGTGCCACCAGTGATTTGGGGGAGGGGTATCAGCCCCAGCATTTT. Amino acids: CATSDLGEGYQPQHF.

This clone appeared once. The V and J genes are TRBV7-2 and TRBJ2-2; tentatively, D is TRBD1 (6 bases). With 5 bases removed from V and 2 bases from J, the gap between germline ends came to 12 bases. CDR3 length: 15 residues. The germline CDR1 and CDR2 sequences are SGHTA and FQGNSA. In DNA, the CDR3 is TGTGCCAGCAGCCCAACAGGGCGAAACACCGGGGAGCTGTTTTTT. This gives the protein CASSPTGRNTGELFF.

V is TRBV11-2 and J is TRBJ1-1, with D perhaps TRBD1 (5 bases). CDR3 length equals 14 residues. V was clipped by 7 bases and J by 1 base, with 13 bases between them. Germline CDR1 is SGHAT and CDR2 is FQNNGV. The DNA for the CDR3 is TGTGCCAGCAAAATTGGGGGAGCGAACACTGAAGCTTTCTTT. This gives the protein CASKIGGANTEAFF.

This chain joins TRBV3-1 (or the pseudogene TRBV3-2) and TRBJ2-1; TRBD1 matches at 9 bases. The J segment lost 3 bases and the V segment lost 6 bases, leaving 9 bases of the junction unmatched. The CDR3 totals 16 residues. CDR1 is LGHDT, CDR2 YNNKEL, per germline (reference sequence). The DNA for the CDR3 is TGTGCCAGCAGTACCTCACGGGGACAGGGCTACAATGAGCAGTTCTTC. It encodes CASSTSRGQGYNEQFF.

Notes on this clone: One end of the junction does not line up with germline, which may come from a read error. The V and J genes are TRBV23-1 and TRBJ1-3, with D possibly being TRBD1 (5 bases). TRBV23-1 is classed as an ORF, of uncertain function. The CDR3 covers 10 residues. The chain's CDR3 is CASSPGGKGF. DNA of the CDR3: TGCGCCAGCAGTCCTGGGGGGAAGGGTTTT.

The chain carries TRBV5-1 and TRBJ1-4; 7 bases are shared with TRBD1. Trimming took 3 bases from V and 0 from J; bases not matched to a gene: 5. From germline, CDR1 is SGHRS and CDR2 YFSETQ. This CDR3 region has 16 residues. In DNA form, the CDR3 reads TGCGCCAGCAGCTATACAGGGGCCGCAACTAATGAAAAACTGTTTTTT. Its translation: CASSYTGAATNEKLFF.

The V gene is TRBV6-5, the J gene TRBJ2-2; 8 bases align to TRBD1. V trimming: 7 bases; J trimming: 5 bases; junction bases outside the gene matches: 9. The germline V gene encodes CDR1 MNHEY and CDR2 SVGAGI. The CDR3 contains 15 residues. The CDR3 protein is CASTFGQGRTGELFF. CDR3 DNA: TGTGCCAGCACCTTCGGACAGGGACGGACCGGGGAGCTGTTTTTT.

The chain recombines TRBV10-1 with TRBJ2-5; 13 bases fit TRBD2. V lost 3 bases and J lost 4; bases outside the gene matches: 8. There are 17 residues in the CDR3. The germline CDR1 and CDR2 sequences are WNHNN and SYGVQD (reference sequence). DNA for the CDR3: TGCGCCAGCAGTGAAGGGACTAGCGGGGTGCCAGGAGAGACCCAGTACTTC. Translated: CASSEGTSGVPGETQYF.

The chain uses TRBV7-3 and TRBJ2-2; 8 bases align to TRBD2. Germline V gene data show CDR1 as SGHTA and CDR2 as FQGTGA. This CDR3 spans 18 amino acids. J was trimmed by 0 bases and V by 5 bases; bases with no gene match: 11. CDR3 residues: CASSPNGRGGANTGELFF. CDR3 nucleotides: TGTGCCAGCAGCCCTAACGGCCGGGGGGGCGCGAACACCGGGGAGCTGTTTTTT.

DNA for the CDR3: TGCGCCAGCAGCTTGTACATGAGGGGTAATGAGCAGTTCTTC. Translating gives CASSLYMRGNEQFF. The V and J genes are TRBV5-1 and TRBJ2-1; D possibly uses TRBD1 or TRBD2 (5 bases each). CDR1 and CDR2 (germline): SGHRS, YFSETQ. The CDR3 length is 14 residues. With 1 base removed from V and 7 bases from J, the gap between germline ends came to 12 bases.

The rearrangement joins TRBV19 to TRBJ1-1; no clear D gene. Germline lookup yields CDR1 LNHDA and CDR2 SQIVND (reference sequence). The CDR3 has 15 amino acids. V lost 5 bases and J lost 1, with 14 bases in between. The CDR3 here is CASSGWYSENTEAFF. The CDR3 bases are TGTGCCAGTAGTGGATGGTACAGTGAGAACACTGAAGCTTTCTTT.

The V and J genes are TRBV3-1 (or the pseudogene TRBV3-2) and TRBJ1-2; D perhaps matches TRBD1 (5 bases). The CDR3 loop spans 13 amino acids. V was trimmed by 0 bases and J by 4 bases, leaving 6 bases between them. Germline-derived CDR1 and CDR2 are LGHDT and YNNKEL (reference sequence). This chain's CDR3 is CASSQEGPYGYTF. The CDR3 nucleotides are TGTGCCAGCAGCCAAGAGGGGCCCTATGGCTACACCTTC.

Concerning this clone itself: The sample has other DNA sequences that encode this CDR3 too. V is TRBV5-1 and J is TRBJ2-3, with D possibly being TRBD1 or TRBD2 (5 bases each). Germline loops: CDR1 SGHRS, CDR2 YFSETQ. The V end lost 0 bases, the J end lost 2 bases, and 7 bases lay between the germline ends. The CDR3 covers 14 residues. CDR3 amino acids: CASSLGGTTDTQYF. CDR3 DNA sequence: TGCGCCAGCAGCTTGGGGGGGACCACAGATACGCAGTATTTT.

The genes are TRBV2 and TRBJ2-3, with 10 positions matching TRBD1. This CDR3 contains 17 residues. V was pared by 7 bases and J by 3 bases, with 13 bases of the junction left unmatched. The germline V gene has CDR1 SNHLY and CDR2 FYNNEI. CDR3 nucleotide sequence: TGTGCCAGCATAAGGGAAAGACAGGGGGCCGGGACAGATACGCAGTATTTT. Amino acid sequence: CASIRERQGAGTDTQYF.

This clone was seen once. The chain combines TRBV27 with TRBJ1-5; D perhaps matches TRBD1 (5 bases). The CDR3 covers 15 residues. V was clipped by 3 bases and J by 0 bases, with 9 bases between them. Germline V gene sequence: CDR1 MNHEY, CDR2 SMNVEV (reference sequence). This CDR3 is CASSFLGGSNQPQHF. The DNA for the CDR3 is TGTGCCAGCAGTTTCCTCGGGGGTAGCAATCAGCCCCAGCATTTT.

About this clone itself: Compared with germline, one end of the junction differs, possibly owing to a read error. J is TRBJ2-3 and V is TRBV7-9, with D possibly matching TRBD2 (6 bases). Germline loops: CDR1 SEHNR, CDR2 FQNEAQ (reference sequence). The CDR3 contains 16 residues. The CDR3 protein is CASSLASGRYTDTQYF. As DNA, the CDR3 is TGTGCCAGCAGCCTAGCGTCGGGGCGATATACAGATACGCAGTATTTT.

The chain recombines TRBV5-1 with TRBJ1-6, with 7 bases lining up with TRBD1. This CDR3 region has 19 residues. J lost 9 bases, V lost 3 bases, and 21 bases had no gene match. CDR1 is SGHRS, CDR2 YFSETQ, per germline. The CDR3 loop is CASSSPGTAKNAWSSPLHF. As DNA, the CDR3 is TGCGCCAGCAGCTCTCCCGGGACAGCCAAAAATGCCTGGAGTTCACCCCTCCACTTT. The whole variable domain, remainder taken from reference TRBV5-1 and TRBJ1-6, is KAGVTQTPRYLIKTRGQQVTLSCSPISGHRSVSWYQQTPGQGLQFLFEYFSETQRNKGNFPGRFSGRQFSNSRSEMNVSTLELGDSALYLCASSSPGTAKNAWSSPLHFGNGTRLTVT.

There are a few counts of this clone. The rearrangement uses TRBV14 and TRBJ2-7; 10 bases match TRBD1. The CDR3 extends over 15 amino acids. The germline CDR1 and CDR2 sequences are SGHDN and FVKESK. Unmatched junction bases numbered 4, after V lost 4 bases and J lost 1 base. CDR3 nucleotide sequence: TGTGCCAGCAGCCTACCGGGACAGGGGTCCTACGAGCAGTACTTC. This translates into CASSLPGQGSYEQYF.

V is TRBV6-5 and J is TRBJ1-6; D not certain. V lost 10 bases and J 4 bases, leaving 17 bases between the germline ends. Per the germline V gene, CDR1 is MNHEY and CDR2 is SVGAGI. CDR3 length: 15 amino acids. The CDR3 nucleotides read TGTGCCACCTCTTTCCGGAGGCAGTATAATTCACCCCTCCACTTT. This codes for CATSFRRQYNSPLHF.

The chain is built from TRBV5-1 and TRBJ1-2, with no clear D. There are 13 residues in the CDR3. Trimming removed 2 bases at V and 0 bases at J, with 5 bases between. CDR1 and CDR2 (germline): SGHRS, YFSETQ. Written as DNA, the CDR3 is TGCGCCAGCAGCTTCGGGACTAACTATGGCTACACCTTC. It is translated as CASSFGTNYGYTF.

The V and J genes are TRBV6-5 and TRBJ2-1; D remains ambiguous. Per germline, CDR1 MNHEY and CDR2 SVGAGI. V was cut by 7 bases and J by 0 bases, with 10 bases left in between. This CDR3 is 14 amino acids long. The CDR3 sequence: CASNPGSSYNEQFF. Here the CDR3 DNA reads TGTGCCAGCAACCCCGGAAGCTCCTACAATGAGCAGTTCTTC.

The DNA for the CDR3 is TGTGCCTGGAGTGCGCCCCGACAGGGCTCCGGGGAGCTGTTTTTT. This translates into CAWSAPRQGSGELFF. The chain couples TRBV30 to TRBJ2-2, with TRBD1 matching 7 bases. The CDR3 totals 15 residues. In germline, CDR1 is GTSNPN, CDR2 SVGIG (reference sequence). V shed 1 base and J 6 bases; nucleotides not matched to a gene: 8.

The chain combines TRBV4-1 with TRBJ2-6; 9 nucleotides line up with TRBD1. The V gene's germline CDR1 is MGHRA and CDR2 YSYEKL. The CDR3 totals 18 residues. Trimming at V came to 1 base and at J to 2 bases, leaving 6 bases not matched to a gene. The CDR3 loop is CASSQVETGGAGANVLTF. Written as DNA, the CDR3 is TGCGCCAGCAGCCAAGTGGAGACAGGGGGTGCTGGGGCCAACGTCCTGACTTTC.

This clone appeared many times. Additional DNA sequences in this sample encode the identical CDR3. This rearrangement joins TRBV20-1 to TRBJ2-7, with D possibly matching TRBD1 (6 bases). Trimming took off 3 bases at V and 4 bases at J, with 7 bases between the two ends. Germline assignment: CDR1 DFQATT and CDR2 SNEGSKA (reference sequence). The CDR3 is 11 residues long. The CDR3 region has the DNA TGCAGTGCTAGGCAGGGGTACGAGCAGTACTTC. The encoded protein is CSARQGYEQYF.

This sequence joins TRBV7-9 and TRBJ1-4, with D possibly TRBD1 on 5 matching bases. The CDR3 length is 14 residues. Per germline, CDR1 SEHNR and CDR2 FQNEAQ (reference sequence). Trimming removed 4 bases from V and 5 bases from J, with 11 bases in between. The CDR3 coding sequence is TGTGCCAGCAGCTCGGGACGGACGAATGAAAAACTGTTTTTT. As protein: CASSSGRTNEKLFF.

This chain joins TRBV20-1 and TRBJ2-4, with TRBD1 matching over 7 bases. The germline V gene has CDR1 DFQATT and CDR2 SNEGSKA (reference sequence). CDR3 length equals 16 residues. The trim removed 3 bases at V and 0 bases at J, leaving 8 bases unmatched. The CDR3 reads CSASMLRGLAKNIQYF. As DNA, the CDR3 is TGCAGTGCTAGTATGTTAAGGGGGCTAGCCAAAAACATTCAGTACTTC.